A single sample gave rise to the 22 T cell receptor beta chains below, sequenced in a study of blood T cell repertoires in COVID-19. Using immunoSEQ multiplex PCR, the repertoire was profiled, and TCRdb retains in-frame clones only, with some absent. The sample has approximately 69,000 clones; over 65% are singletons. The specimen sequenced was peripheral blood. Receptors originate from an elderly woman with acute or convalescent COVID-19.

The rearrangement joins TRBV6-5 to TRBJ2-1; TRBD2 agrees at 10 bases. Germline CDR1 reads MNHEY; CDR2 reads SVGAGI. This CDR3 spans 15 amino acids. V lost 2 bases to trimming and J lost 7 bases; unmatched junction nucleotides: 5. The DNA of the CDR3 is TGTGCCAGCAGTTACGGCACTAGCGGGAAGAATGAGCAGTTCTTC. Protein sequence: CASSYGTSGKNEQFF.

This clone was found once. This chain joins TRBV11-1 and TRBJ1-1; 7 bases match TRBD1. Germline values: CDR1 SGHAT, CDR2 FQDESV (reference sequence). The V gene end was trimmed by 5 bases and the J gene end by 11 bases; junction bases not matched to a gene: 11. The CDR3 extends over 13 amino acids. In DNA, the CDR3 is TGTGCCAGCAGCCCACGGGACAGTACTACGGCTTTCTTT. Translated: CASSPRDSTTAFF. Filled out from reference TRBV11-1 and TRBJ1-1, the complete variable domain reads EAEVAQSPRYKITEKSQAVAFWCDPISGHATLYWYRQILGQGPELLVQFQDESVVDDSQLPKDRFSAERLKGVDSTLKIQPAELGDSAMYLCASSPRDSTTAFFGQGTRLTVV.

CDR3 protein: CASSPSGSGREDEQFF. For the CDR3, the DNA is TGTGCCAGCAGCCCCAGTGGGAGCGGGAGAGAGGATGAGCAGTTCTTC. V and J are TRBV9 and TRBJ2-1; TRBD2 aligns across 8 bases. The CDR3 runs 16 residues. CDR1 SGDLS and CDR2 YYNGEE come from the germline V gene. V was clipped by 4 bases and J by 8 bases; unmatched bases: 14.

The V call is TRBV11-2, the J call TRBJ2-1, with 8 positions matching TRBD1. This CDR3 spans 16 amino acids. Germline V gene data show CDR1 as SGHAT and CDR2 as FQNNGV. Trimming took 4 bases from V and 0 from J; bases not matched to a gene: 5. The CDR3: CASSSRTGRSYNEQFF. The CDR3 DNA follows: TGTGCCAGCAGCTCCAGGACAGGGCGCTCCTACAATGAGCAGTTCTTC.

V and J are TRBV9 and TRBJ2-5; a possible D gene is TRBD2 (5 bases). The CDR3 totals 14 residues. V lost 0 bases, J lost 4 bases, and 10 bases lay in between. Looked up from germline, CDR1 is SGDLS and CDR2 is YYNGEE. The CDR3 nucleotides read TGTGCCAGCAGCGTAGTGGCGGGTGCAGAGACCCAGTACTTC. It specifies CASSVVAGAETQYF.

A note on this clone: The same CDR3 also results from other DNA sequences found in this sample. This rearrangement joins TRBV9 to TRBJ1-1, with 10 bases that match TRBD1. The germline gives CDR1 SGDLS, CDR2 YYNGEE. The trim removed 5 bases at V and 3 bases at J, leaving 1 base unmatched. CDR3 size: 13 residues. This CDR3 is CASRGTGDTEAFF. The CDR3 region has the DNA TGTGCCAGCAGGGGGACAGGGGACACTGAAGCTTTCTTT.

This chain links TRBV7-9 with TRBJ2-7, with 9 positions matching TRBD2. Looked up from germline, CDR1 is SEHNR and CDR2 is FQNEAQ (reference sequence). The trim removed 5 bases at V and 7 bases at J, leaving 9 bases unmatched. The CDR3 sequence is 14 residues long. The CDR3 sequence is CASSHIAGVGEQYF. CDR3 DNA: TGTGCCAGCAGCCACATAGCGGGAGTAGGGGAGCAGTACTTC.

The chain uses TRBV12-5 and TRBJ2-3, with 7 bases lining up with TRBD1. The CDR3 totals 15 residues. Losses at the gene ends were 7 bases for V and 4 bases for J; bases not matched to a gene: 11. Germline values: CDR1 LGHNT, CDR2 FRNRAP. CDR3 sequence: CASAQGDGVADTQYF. The CDR3 DNA follows: TGTGCTAGTGCTCAGGGGGATGGGGTGGCAGATACGCAGTATTTT.

This clone was detected a few times. This chain links TRBV30 with TRBJ2-2, with 8 bases that match TRBD1. From germline, CDR1 is GTSNPN and CDR2 SVGIG (reference sequence). J gave up 4 bases and V 2 bases, and 6 bases lay outside the gene matches. This CDR3 spans 15 amino acids. The CDR3 DNA follows: TGTGCCTGGAGTCCGGCAACAGGGGGCACCGGGGAGCTGTTTTTT. Translating it yields CAWSPATGGTGELFF.

This chain links TRBV30 with TRBJ2-1; possibly TRBD2 for D (6 bases). The CDR3 runs 11 residues. Germline assignment: CDR1 GTSNPN and CDR2 SVGIG (reference sequence). V was clipped by 3 bases and J by 8 bases, with 8 bases between them. This chain's CDR3 is CAWREGYEQFF. The CDR3, as DNA: TGTGCCTGGAGGGAGGGGTATGAGCAGTTCTTC.

The chain recombines TRBV18 with TRBJ2-5; 11 bases fit TRBD1. The CDR3 length is 15 residues. The V segment lost 5 bases and the J segment 5 bases; nucleotides outside the gene matches: 7. Germline CDR1 is KGHSH and CDR2 is LQKENI. The CDR3 spells CASSTGQGAQETQYF. The CDR3 bases are TGTGCCAGCTCAACAGGACAGGGGGCTCAGGAGACCCAGTACTTC.

V is TRBV9 and J is TRBJ2-3; 12 nucleotides agree with TRBD2. After removal of 0 bases from V and 5 bases from J, the junction contained 7 bases not matched to a gene. This CDR3 has 17 residues. The germline gives CDR1 SGDLS, CDR2 YYNGEE. The CDR3 DNA reads TGTGCCAGCAGCGTAGCCCTAGCGGGAGGGCCCCAAGATACGCAGTATTTT. It is translated as CASSVALAGGPQDTQYF. Complete variable domain (other parts from reference TRBV9 and TRBJ2-3): DSGVTQTPKHLITATGQRVTLRCSPRSGDLSVYWYQQSLDQGLQFLIQYYNGEERAKGNILERFSAQQFPDLHSELNLSSLELGDSALYFCASSVALAGGPQDTQYFGPGTRLTVL.

The chain uses TRBV24-1 and TRBJ2-2; 9 bases map to TRBD1. V trimming: 4 bases; J trimming: 6 bases; junction bases outside the gene matches: 8. Per the germline V gene, CDR1 is KGHDR and CDR2 is SFDVKD. This CDR3 region has 16 residues. CDR3 DNA: TGTGCCACCAGTGAGCGTACAGGGGGCTCAGCCGGGGAGCTGTTTTTT. Amino acids: CATSERTGGSAGELFF.

The chain has TRBV10-3 and TRBJ2-3; tentatively, D is TRBD1 (5 bases). This CDR3 is 12 amino acids long. The V end lost 9 bases, the J end lost 4 bases, and 11 bases lay between the germline ends. Germline values: CDR1 ENHRY, CDR2 SYGVKD. CDR3 protein: CAIQGLADTQYF. The CDR3 nucleotides read TGTGCCATTCAGGGTTTGGCAGATACGCAGTATTTT.

CDR3 sequence: CASSSLTGLYGYTF. CDR3 DNA: TGTGCCAGTAGTTCCCTGACAGGCCTCTATGGCTACACCTTC. This rearrangement joins TRBV19 to TRBJ1-2; D might be TRBD1 (6 bases). The germline gives CDR1 LNHDA, CDR2 SQIVND (reference sequence). Trimming stripped 5 bases from V and 4 bases from J, with 14 bases between. The CDR3 consists of 14 residues.

The V call is TRBV2, the J call TRBJ2-7; D gene ambiguous. The CDR3 runs 15 residues. Per the germline V gene, CDR1 is SNHLY and CDR2 is FYNNEI. Trimming took 5 bases from V and 0 from J, leaving 14 bases between them. CDR3 sequence reads: CASSLYTTGSYEQYF. CDR3 sequence (DNA): TGTGCCAGCAGTTTATACACGACTGGCTCCTACGAGCAGTACTTC.

This clone showed up just a few times. The chain recombines TRBV5-6 with TRBJ1-1; tentatively, D is TRBD1 (5 bases). The CDR3 has 16 residues. Germline loops: CDR1 SGHDT, CDR2 YYEEEE. Trimming took off 3 bases at V and 5 bases at J, with 20 bases between the two ends. CDR3 DNA: TGTGCCAGCAGCTCCTCCACCAGGGCCCGCCGAACTGAAGCTTTCTTT. Translated: CASSSSTRARRTEAFF.

This clone was seen a few times. This sequence joins TRBV23-1 and TRBJ2-7; 8 bases agree with TRBD1. TRBV23-1 is known as an ORF, though its function is uncertain. The CDR3 sequence is 14 residues long. Trimming took 4 bases from V and 5 from J; bases not matched to a gene: 7. DNA for the CDR3: TGCGCCAGCAGTCCTAACAGGGGGAACCACGAGCAGTACTTC. Translated, it gives CASSPNRGNHEQYF.

This clone was seen a single time. The rearrangement uses TRBV5-1 and TRBJ1-2; 8 bases map to TRBD1. The V gene's germline CDR1 is SGHRS and CDR2 YFSETQ. Trimming cost V 4 bases and J 6 bases; bases outside gene matches: 8. CDR3 length: 14 amino acids. CDR3 DNA sequence: TGCGCCAGCAGCGATGGGGACAGGTTTGATGGCTACACCTTC. Amino acids: CASSDGDRFDGYTF.

The rearrangement links TRBV4-2 to TRBJ2-1, with 10 bases fitting TRBD2. CDR3 length equals 16 residues. CDR1 and CDR2 (germline): LGHNA, YNFKEQ. V lost 3 bases, J lost 9 bases, and 11 bases stayed unmatched. The CDR3 nucleotides are TGTGCCAGCAGCCAGGTTAGCGGGGGGATCCTGGGTGAGCAGTTCTTC. It is translated as CASSQVSGGILGEQFF.

Written as DNA, the CDR3 is TGTGCCAGCAGTGAAGTAGTCTCACCCCTCCACTTT. Protein product: CASSEVVSPLHF. The chain employs TRBV6-1 and TRBJ1-6; D gene uncertain. The CDR3 runs to 12 residues. The germline V and J ends were trimmed by 1 base and 10 bases, with 5 bases remaining between them. Germline loops: CDR1 MNHNS, CDR2 SASEGT.

V is TRBV2 and J is TRBJ2-7; a weak D match, TRBD1 (6 bases). Germline V lookup: CDR1 SNHLY, CDR2 FYNNEI. The CDR3 covers 13 residues. The V end was cut by 6 bases, the J end by 8 bases, with 17 bases between. CDR3 nucleotide sequence: TGTGCCAGCAGCCGCGAAAACAGGGATAAGCAGTACTTC. As protein: CASSRENRDKQYF.